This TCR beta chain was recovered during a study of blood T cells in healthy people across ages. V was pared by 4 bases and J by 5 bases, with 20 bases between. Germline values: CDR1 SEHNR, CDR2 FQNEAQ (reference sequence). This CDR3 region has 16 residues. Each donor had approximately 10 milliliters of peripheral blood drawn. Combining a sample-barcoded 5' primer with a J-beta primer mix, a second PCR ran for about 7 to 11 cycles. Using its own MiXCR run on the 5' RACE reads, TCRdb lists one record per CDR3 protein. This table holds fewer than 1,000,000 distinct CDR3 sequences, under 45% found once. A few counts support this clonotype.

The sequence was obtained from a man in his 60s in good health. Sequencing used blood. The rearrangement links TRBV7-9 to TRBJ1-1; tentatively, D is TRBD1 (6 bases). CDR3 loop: CASSSIRTARGTEAFF. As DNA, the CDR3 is TGTGCCAGCAGCTCGATCCGGACAGCCCGAGGGACTGAAGCTTTCTTT.